The 20 T cell receptor beta chains in this list originate from one sample, sequenced in a study of T cell repertoires in cytomegalovirus infection. TCRdb passed the reads through MiXCR, listing each CDR3 protein once. Here the sample spans almost 300,000 distinct CDR3 sequences, around 9.1% being singletons. The sequenced material came from PBMCs. Receptor source: a human donor in good health (CMV status not recorded). Some clones in this sample may be carry-over from other donors' samples.

This clonotype was seen repeatedly, ten times or more. The V and J genes are TRBV6-4 and TRBJ2-4, with D perhaps matching TRBD1 (6 bases). Germline loops: CDR1 MRHNA, CDR2 SNTAGT. CDR3 length: 15 amino acids. V shed 0 bases and J shed 8 bases, with 14 bases lying between them. The CDR3 sequence is CASSDSGARGDIQYF. The CDR3 DNA is TGTGCCAGCAGTGACTCGGGGGCGCGAGGTGACATTCAGTACTTC.

V is TRBV29-1 and J is TRBJ2-5; tentatively, D is TRBD1 (6 bases). This CDR3 spans 13 amino acids. CDR1 SQVTM and CDR2 ANQGSEA come from the germline V gene. The ends were cut back, 4 bases at V and 3 bases at J, with 12 bases in the middle. The chain's CDR3 is CSVATGSEETQYF. Written as DNA, the CDR3 is TGCAGCGTTGCGACAGGATCGGAAGAGACCCAGTACTTC.

This clonotype appeared many times. The rearrangement uses TRBV7-2 and TRBJ1-2; maybe TRBD1 (5 bases). Trimming removed 4 bases at V and 9 bases at J, with 18 bases between. Looked up from germline, CDR1 is SGHTA and CDR2 is FQGNSA. The CDR3 is made up of 14 amino acids. CDR3 coding DNA: TGTGCCAGCAGCTCCCTTTGGGGAGGGGATCGCTACACCTTC. Amino acids: CASSSLWGGDRYTF.

J is TRBJ1-5 and V is TRBV18, with TRBD1 identical over 7 bases. Trimming removed 2 bases from V and 6 bases from J; junction bases left unmatched: 7. Looked up from germline, CDR1 is KGHSH and CDR2 is LQKENI. The CDR3 is made up of 15 amino acids. The CDR3 DNA reads TGTGCCAGCTCACCAAACAGGGGAGTAAGTCAGCCCCAGCATTTT. This codes for CASSPNRGVSQPQHF.

The rearrangement uses TRBV25-1 and TRBJ1-1; 7 nucleotides agree with TRBD1. The ends lost 4 bases at V and 1 base at J; junction bases unmatched: 6. The CDR3 totals 15 residues. Germline V lookup: CDR1 MGHDK, CDR2 SYGVNS. The CDR3 sequence is CASSALGQKNTEAFF. CDR3 DNA sequence: TGTGCCAGCAGTGCCCTGGGACAGAAGAACACTGAAGCTTTCTTT. The full variable domain, rest sourced from reference TRBV25-1 and TRBJ1-1, is EADIYQTPRYLVIGTGKKITLECSQTMGHDKMYWYQQDPGMELHLIHYSYGVNSTEKGDLSSESTVSRIRTEHFPLTLESARPSHTSQYLCASSALGQKNTEAFFGQGTRLTVV.

This chain joins TRBV20-1 and TRBJ2-3, with D possibly TRBD1 on 5 matching bases. The CDR3 sequence is 12 residues long. Germline assignment: CDR1 DFQATT and CDR2 SNEGSKA (reference sequence). V was shortened by 3 bases and J by 2 bases, with 6 bases between the two germline ends. In DNA, the CDR3 is TGCAGTGCTAGCAGGGACACAGATACGCAGTATTTT. Residues: CSASRDTDTQYF.

In its sample, this clonotype was seen many times. A read error may account for a junction end that differs from germline. The rearrangement links TRBV20-1 to TRBJ1-5, with TRBD1 identical over 9 bases. The germline CDR1 and CDR2 sequences are DFQATT and SNEGSKA (reference sequence). This CDR3 is 17 amino acids long. CDR3 region: CSARADRWTGDRQPQHF. The CDR3 DNA reads TGCAGTGCAAGAGCAGACCGATGGACAGGGGACCGTCAGCCCCAGCATTTT.

This clonotype was picked up many times. The rearrangement links TRBV7-9 to TRBJ2-7, with D perhaps matching TRBD1 (8 bases). CDR3 length equals 15 residues. The germline gives CDR1 SEHNR, CDR2 FQNEAQ (reference sequence). Trimming stripped 4 bases from V and 5 bases from J, with 18 bases between. CDR3 loop: CASSSRAGDRNEQYF. The CDR3 bases are TGTGCCAGCAGCTCGCGGGCGGGGGACAGGAACGAGCAGTACTTC.

This clonotype came up a few times. The CDR3 spells CASSQNRDSRTGELFF. CDR3 in DNA: TGTGCCAGCAGCCAAAACAGGGACTCAAGAACCGGGGAGCTGTTTTTT. This chain uses TRBV3-1 with TRBJ2-2; tentatively, D is TRBD1 or TRBD2 (6 bases each). The CDR3 has 16 amino acids. CDR1 LGHDT and CDR2 YNNKEL come from the germline V gene (reference sequence). V was shortened by 2 bases and J by 5 bases, with 15 bases between the two germline ends. The complete variable domain, with remaining parts taken from reference TRBV3-1 and TRBJ2-2, reads DTAVSQTPKYLVTQMGNDKSIKCEQNLGHDTMYWYKQDSKKFLKIMFSYNNKELIINETVPNRFSPKSPDKAHLNLHINSLELGDSAVYFCASSQNRDSRTGELFFGEGSRLTVL.

This clonotype was picked up many times. The DNA for the CDR3 is TGTGCCAGCCACGGGGAAGGCACTGAAGCTTTCTTT. This translates into CASHGEGTEAFF. This sequence joins TRBV7-3 and TRBJ1-1; D ambiguous. V lost 8 bases and J 4 bases, leaving 11 bases between the germline ends. The CDR3 contains 12 residues. CDR1 and CDR2 from the germline V gene are SGHTA and FQGTGA.

This clonotype was counted ten times or more. The chain couples TRBV6-1 to TRBJ1-1; TRBD1 is a possible D gene (5 bases). CDR3 length: 11 residues. With 5 bases removed from V and 9 bases from J, the gap between germline ends came to 10 bases. The germline V gene has CDR1 MNHNS and CDR2 SASEGT. CDR3 DNA sequence: TGTGCCAGCAGTTATGGGACGAAAGCTTTCTTT. This translates into CASSYGTKAFF.

This sequence joins TRBV29-1 and TRBJ1-5; D gene uncertain. This CDR3 comprises 12 residues. Trimming shortened V by 5 bases and J by 4 bases, and 9 bases separated the two germline ends. Germline V CDR1 and CDR2: SQVTM, ANQGSEA. The CDR3 DNA reads TGCAGCGTTAGGGAGGCTAATCAGCCCCAGCATTTT. It specifies CSVREANQPQHF.

This clonotype was picked up many times. This rearrangement joins TRBV5-4 to TRBJ2-7, with 9 bases lining up with TRBD1. Germline CDR1 and CDR2: SGHNT and YYREEE (reference sequence). The J segment lost 2 bases and the V segment lost 4 bases, leaving 7 bases of the junction unmatched. The CDR3 is made up of 15 amino acids. The CDR3 sequence: CASSNRGQGTYEQYV. The CDR3 nucleotides read TGTGCCAGCAGCAATCGGGGACAGGGAACCTACGAGCAGTACGTC.

This chain connects TRBV4-1 to TRBJ2-5; TRBD2 matches at 11 bases. Germline V gene sequence: CDR1 MGHRA, CDR2 YSYEKL. The CDR3 is made up of 17 amino acids. The V gene end was trimmed by 3 bases and the J gene end by 0 bases; junction bases not matched to a gene: 6. The CDR3: CASSQKTSGANQETQYF. CDR3 bases: TGCGCCAGCAGCCAGAAGACTAGCGGGGCAAACCAAGAGACCCAGTACTTC.

This clonotype showed up many times. V and J are TRBV7-9 and TRBJ2-7; 7 bases map to TRBD2. Germline V CDR1 and CDR2: SEHNR, FQNEAQ (reference sequence). The CDR3 is made up of 12 amino acids. The CDR3 loop reads CASGETPYEQYF. The CDR3 region has the DNA TGTGCGAGCGGGGAGACCCCCTACGAGCAGTACTTC.

In this sample, this clonotype turned up many times. The chain is built from TRBV7-2 and TRBJ2-7; 10 positions agree with TRBD2. CDR3 size: 16 residues. The V and J ends lost 5 bases and 3 bases, in that order; junction bases with no gene match: 10. The V gene's germline CDR1 is SGHTA and CDR2 FQGNSA. The CDR3 loop reads CASSPLLTSGVYEQYV. The CDR3 DNA follows: TGTGCCAGCAGCCCCCTCCTAACTAGCGGGGTCTACGAGCAGTACGTC.

Concerning this clonotype: A clone one base away is much larger, so this may be a read error. This sequence joins TRBV12-3 or TRBV12-4 and TRBJ2-7, with D unresolved. CDR3 length equals 11 residues. CDR3 sequence reads: CANSPGREQYF. CDR3 nucleotides: TGTGCCAACAGTCCCGGCCGCGAGCAGTACTTC.

In this sample, this clonotype turned up many times. This chain joins TRBV20-1 and TRBJ1-6; D is undetermined. The germline V gene has CDR1 DFQATT and CDR2 SNEGSKA (reference sequence). Trimming stripped 6 bases from V and 7 bases from J, with 25 bases between. CDR3 length: 17 residues. CDR3 amino acids: CSARQVEGSIRNSPLHF. Here the CDR3 DNA reads TGCAGTGCGAGGCAGGTGGAAGGATCTATTCGGAATTCACCCCTCCACTTT.

This clonotype came up many times. V gene TRBV28 combines with J gene TRBJ1-1; possibly TRBD1 for D (5 bases). The CDR3 has 15 residues. V was trimmed by 6 bases and J by 1 base, leaving 15 bases between them. Germline CDR1 and CDR2: MDHEN and SYDVKM. The CDR3 DNA is TGTGCCAGCAGGCCTGAGGGGCAGAAGAACACTGAAGCTTTCTTT. Protein: CASRPEGQKNTEAFF.

In its sample, this clonotype was seen many times. The chain uses TRBV11-3 and TRBJ1-1; D is ambiguous. The CDR3 consists of 14 residues. The germline V gene has CDR1 SGHNT and CDR2 YENEEA. V gave up 1 base and J gave up 4 bases, with 10 bases separating them. DNA of the CDR3: TGTGCCAGCAGCTTAGGTGGAATCGCCACTGAAGCTTTCTTT. Its translation is CASSLGGIATEAFF. Full variable domain (missing parts from reference TRBV11-3 and TRBJ1-1): EAGVVQSPRYKIIEKKQPVAFWCNPISGHNTLYWYLQNLGQGPELLIRYENEEAVDDSQLPKDRFSAERLKGVDSTLKIQPAELGDSAVYLCASSLGGIATEAFFGQGTRLTVV.